The 26 T cell receptor beta chains reported below all come from one sample, sequenced in a study of cytomegalovirus exposure and HLA in healthy donors. Both 60 Vbeta primers and 13 Jbeta primers went into the PCR. The protocol was immunoSEQ multiplex PCR, while the TCRdb copy is restricted to in-frame clones and leaves out a portion. This sample has about 140,000 clones, with about 80% found just once. Sequenced: PBMCs. The receptor source for this set is a woman in her late teens or twenties in good health and CMV-seropositive.

This rearrangement joins TRBV5-4 to TRBJ2-1, with 10 bases lining up with TRBD2. V gave up 5 bases and J gave up 6 bases; unmatched junction bases: 2. The CDR3 extends over 13 amino acids. The germline gives CDR1 SGHNT, CDR2 YYREEE (reference sequence). CDR3 DNA sequence: TGTGCCAGCAGGTCTAGCGGGAGCAATGAGCAGTTCTTC. It codes for CASRSSGSNEQFF.

As concerns this clone: The sample carries other DNA sequences with the same CDR3. This chain joins TRBV4-3 and TRBJ2-6; a possible D gene is TRBD1 (5 bases). Germline loops: CDR1 LGHNA, CDR2 YSLEER. Trimming cost V 3 bases and J 0 bases, with 9 bases left between them. The CDR3 has 16 amino acids. For the CDR3, the DNA is TGCGCCAGCAGCCAGGACATAAGCTCTGGGGCCAACGTCCTGACTTTC. It yields the protein CASSQDISSGANVLTF.

V and J are TRBV28 and TRBJ1-5; weak D call: TRBD1 (6 bases). With 5 bases removed from V and 11 bases from J, the gap between germline ends came to 25 bases. CDR1 is MDHEN and CDR2 is SYDVKM in the germline V gene. The CDR3 totals 16 residues. DNA of the CDR3: TGTGCCAGCAGTCCATCACCAGGGGCGGGGGTGGTGGCCCAGCATTTT. Translating gives CASSPSPGAGVVAQHF.

The chain combines TRBV6-1 with TRBJ1-2; possibly TRBD1 for D (6 bases). Germline CDR1 and CDR2: MNHNS and SASEGT. V shed 4 bases and J shed 4 bases, with 13 bases lying between them. The CDR3 runs 14 residues. The CDR3 nucleotides are TGTGCCAGCAGTGCGTCAGGGGCTCCCTATGGCTACACCTTC. It encodes CASSASGAPYGYTF.

This clone has a handful of counts. This chain links TRBV25-1 with TRBJ2-1; 7 nucleotides match TRBD2. This CDR3 region has 14 residues. V gave up 2 bases and J gave up 5 bases; unmatched junction bases: 3. Germline V gene data show CDR1 as MGHDK and CDR2 as SYGVNS. CDR3 DNA: TGTGCCAGCAGTGAAATTGGGGGGGACAATGAGCAGTTCTTC. This encodes CASSEIGGDNEQFF.

In regard to this clone: One end of the junction does not line up with germline, which may come from a read error. Other DNA sequences within the sample encode an identical CDR3. The chain joins TRBV4-3 to TRBJ2-7; 7 bases are shared with TRBD1. Germline V gives CDR1 LGHNA, CDR2 YSLEER. The CDR3 extends over 14 amino acids. The CDR3 reads CASSQGTATYEQYF. The CDR3 coding sequence is TGCGCCAGCAGCCAGGGGACAGCGACCTATGAGCAGTACTTC.

The sample holds many counts of this clone. The chain carries TRBV5-8 and TRBJ2-7, with a possible D match to TRBD1 (6 bases). V was clipped by 0 bases and J by 2 bases, with 9 bases between them. Germline V gene data show CDR1 as SGHTS and CDR2 as YDEGEE. The CDR3 extends over 14 amino acids. This CDR3 reads CASSLDDRPYEQYF. The CDR3 DNA sequence: TGTGCCAGCAGCTTGGACGACAGGCCCTACGAGCAGTACTTC.

V and J are TRBV6-1 and TRBJ2-7; D is unclear. The germline V and J ends were trimmed by 4 bases and 2 bases, with 9 bases remaining between them. The V gene's germline CDR1 is MNHNS and CDR2 SASEGT. This CDR3 is 13 amino acids long. CDR3 amino acids: CASSALPAYEQYF. The CDR3, as DNA: TGTGCCAGCAGTGCCCTCCCGGCCTACGAGCAGTACTTC.

The rearrangement links TRBV28 to TRBJ2-7; TRBD1 is a possible D gene (5 bases). Deletions cut 3 bases from V and 1 base from J, with 13 bases between. The CDR3 runs to 15 residues. CDR1 is MDHEN, CDR2 SYDVKM, per germline. The CDR3, as DNA: TGTGCCAGCAGTTTGTCTGGGGCTCGGTCCTACGAGCAGTACTTC. It translates to CASSLSGARSYEQYF.

V gene TRBV7-8 combines with J gene TRBJ2-1; D is ambiguous. The CDR3 runs to 16 residues. V gave up 1 base and J gave up 5 bases, with 15 bases separating them. Germline-derived CDR1 and CDR2 are SGHVS and FQNEAQ. CDR3 in amino acids: CASSLVNSYFHNEQFF. DNA for the CDR3: TGTGCCAGCAGCTTAGTAAACTCCTACTTCCACAATGAGCAGTTCTTC.

V usage is TRBV5-5 and J usage is TRBJ2-5, with TRBD1 identical over 10 bases. The CDR3 extends over 16 amino acids. V trimming: 6 bases; J trimming: 2 bases; junction bases outside the gene matches: 10. In germline, CDR1 is SGHKS, CDR2 YYEKEE (reference sequence). Here the CDR3 DNA reads TGTGCCAGCACCCGCTTCGGGACAGGGGAACAAGAGACCCAGTACTTC. Translation: CASTRFGTGEQETQYF.

The chain couples TRBV14 to TRBJ2-5, with a possible D match to TRBD1 (5 bases). The CDR3 sequence is 14 residues long. The germline V and J ends were trimmed by 4 bases and 2 bases, with 11 bases remaining between them. The germline V gene has CDR1 SGHDN and CDR2 FVKESK. Here the CDR3 DNA reads TGTGCCAGCAGCCCATGTAGACAGCAAGAGACCCAGTACTTC. Translated, it gives CASSPCRQQETQYF.

The chain joins TRBV10-1 to TRBJ2-2, with a weak D call TRBD2 (5 bases). Trimming cost V 7 bases and J 2 bases, with 8 bases left between them. Germline CDR1 is WNHNN and CDR2 is SYGVQD (reference sequence). The CDR3 spans 13 residues. The CDR3 sequence is CASMGVNTGELFF. In DNA form, the CDR3 reads TGCGCCAGCATGGGAGTTAACACCGGGGAGCTGTTTTTT.

The chain carries TRBV5-4 and TRBJ1-6; D is uncertain. V lost 1 base, J lost 8 bases, and 4 bases lay in between. Germline V gene sequence: CDR1 SGHNT, CDR2 YYREEE (reference sequence). This CDR3 comprises 12 residues. CDR3 in DNA: TGTGCCAGCAGCTTGCCGTATTCACCCCTCCACTTT. Residues: CASSLPYSPLHF. The full variable domain, in which reference TRBV5-4 and TRBJ1-6 provide the parts outside the CDR3, is ETGVTQSPTHLIKTRGQQVTLRCSSQSGHNTVSWYQQALGQGPQFIFQYYREEENGRGNFPPRFSGLQFPNYSSELNVNALELDDSALYLCASSLPYSPLHFGNGTRLTVT.

CDR3 loop: CASSRGGGYEQYF. For the CDR3, the DNA is TGTGCCAGCAGCCGTGGAGGAGGTTACGAGCAGTACTTC. V gene TRBV7-6 combines with J gene TRBJ2-7; D is possibly TRBD2 (5 bases). This CDR3 is 13 amino acids long. V shed 5 bases and J shed 4 bases, with 12 bases lying between them. Germline CDR1 reads SGHVS; CDR2 reads FNYEAQ.

CDR3 amino acids: CASSLSGQHNEKLFF. CDR3 in DNA: TGCGCCAGCAGCTTGTCGGGACAGCATAATGAAAAACTGTTTTTT. This sequence joins TRBV5-1 and TRBJ1-4; 7 bases are shared with TRBD1. Germline V gene sequence: CDR1 SGHRS, CDR2 YFSETQ. V shed 1 base and J 4 bases; nucleotides not matched to a gene: 4. The CDR3 loop spans 15 amino acids.

The V call is TRBV6-5, the J call TRBJ1-6; D remains unclear. The germline gives CDR1 MNHEY, CDR2 SVGAGI. V lost 3 bases and J lost 0, with 9 bases in between. CDR3 length: 16 amino acids. CDR3 sequence: CASSYVGRSYNSPLHF. The CDR3 coding sequence is TGTGCCAGCAGTTATGTCGGTCGCTCCTATAATTCACCCCTCCACTTT.

The chain links TRBV4-1 to TRBJ2-1, with 13 bases matching TRBD2. Germline loops: CDR1 MGHRA, CDR2 YSYEKL. V gave up 1 base and J gave up 0 bases; unmatched junction bases: 3. The CDR3 length is 18 residues. This chain's CDR3 is CASSQGLAGGSSYNEQFF. As DNA, the CDR3 is TGCGCCAGCAGCCAAGGACTAGCGGGGGGTTCCTCCTACAATGAGCAGTTCTTC.

The chain carries TRBV6-1 and TRBJ1-2; 7 positions agree with TRBD1. Germline CDR1 and CDR2: MNHNS and SASEGT. This CDR3 is built from 14 residues. V lost 2 bases to trimming and J lost 4 bases; unmatched junction nucleotides: 4. CDR3 region: CASSETGQFYGYTF. The CDR3 DNA follows: TGTGCCAGCAGTGAAACGGGACAGTTCTATGGCTACACCTTC.

J is TRBJ2-5 and V is TRBV2; TRBD1 might be the D (5 bases). With 4 bases removed from V and 1 base from J, the gap between germline ends came to 10 bases. From germline, CDR1 is SNHLY and CDR2 FYNNEI. The CDR3 totals 14 residues. CDR3 in amino acids: CASSGQGIQETQYF. CDR3 sequence (DNA): TGTGCCAGCAGTGGTCAGGGAATCCAAGAGACCCAGTACTTC.

This clone appeared a few times. V gene TRBV2 combines with J gene TRBJ2-1; perhaps TRBD2 as D (5 bases). V was clipped by 8 bases and J by 12 bases, with 14 bases between them. CDR3 length equals 11 residues. Per germline, CDR1 SNHLY and CDR2 FYNNEI. This CDR3 is CASHTGFGQFF. The CDR3 region has the DNA TGTGCCAGCCACACGGGGTTCGGGCAGTTCTTC.

This clone was detected once. This chain uses TRBV11-2 with TRBJ2-5; tentatively, D is TRBD2 (5 bases). Per the germline V gene, CDR1 is SGHAT and CDR2 is FQNNGV. The CDR3 covers 12 residues. The germline V and J ends were trimmed by 3 bases and 7 bases, with 9 bases remaining between them. The CDR3 coding sequence is TGTGCCAGCAGCTTTGGGAGACTGACCCAGTACTTC. Translation gives CASSFGRLTQYF. The variable domain in full, completed from reference TRBV11-2 and TRBJ2-5, reads EAGVAQSPRYKIIEKRQSVAFWCNPISGHATLYWYQQILGQGPKLLIQFQNNGVVDDSQLPKDRFSAERLKGVDSTLKIQPAKLEDSAVYLCASSFGRLTQYFGPGTRLLVL.

There are a few counts of this clone. The V call is TRBV19, the J call TRBJ2-3; D is ambiguous. Between the trimmed V and J ends, which lost 3 bases and 0 bases, there was a span of 13 bases. This CDR3 spans 16 amino acids. Germline V gene data show CDR1 as LNHDA and CDR2 as SQIVND (reference sequence). In DNA, the CDR3 is TGTGCCAGTAGTATCTCTGACATCATTAGCACAGATACGCAGTATTTT. It translates to CASSISDIISTDTQYF.

The chain joins TRBV4-3 to TRBJ1-1; no firm D call. The CDR3 has 13 amino acids. CDR1 LGHNA and CDR2 YSLEER come from the germline V gene. V was pared by 1 base and J by 1 base, with 4 bases between. The CDR3 loop is CASSQAQNTEAFF. CDR3 bases: TGCGCCAGCAGCCAAGCCCAGAACACTGAAGCTTTCTTT.

The chain joins TRBV18 to TRBJ2-7, with 11 bases identical to TRBD1. This CDR3 contains 15 residues. The V gene end was trimmed by 2 bases and the J gene end by 3 bases; junction bases not matched to a gene: 3. Germline lookup yields CDR1 KGHSH and CDR2 LQKENI. CDR3 DNA: TGTGCCAGCTCACCAGGGACAGGGGGAATCTACGAGCAGTACTTC. As protein: CASSPGTGGIYEQYF.

V gene TRBV5-5 combines with J gene TRBJ2-3; 10 bases are shared with TRBD1. The V gene end was trimmed by 5 bases and the J gene end by 4 bases; junction bases not matched to a gene: 10. The CDR3 is made up of 16 amino acids. CDR1 SGHKS and CDR2 YYEKEE come from the germline V gene (reference sequence). CDR3 sequence: CASRLPGQGSADTQYF. The CDR3 DNA sequence: TGTGCCAGCAGACTACCGGGACAGGGGTCGGCAGATACGCAGTATTTT.